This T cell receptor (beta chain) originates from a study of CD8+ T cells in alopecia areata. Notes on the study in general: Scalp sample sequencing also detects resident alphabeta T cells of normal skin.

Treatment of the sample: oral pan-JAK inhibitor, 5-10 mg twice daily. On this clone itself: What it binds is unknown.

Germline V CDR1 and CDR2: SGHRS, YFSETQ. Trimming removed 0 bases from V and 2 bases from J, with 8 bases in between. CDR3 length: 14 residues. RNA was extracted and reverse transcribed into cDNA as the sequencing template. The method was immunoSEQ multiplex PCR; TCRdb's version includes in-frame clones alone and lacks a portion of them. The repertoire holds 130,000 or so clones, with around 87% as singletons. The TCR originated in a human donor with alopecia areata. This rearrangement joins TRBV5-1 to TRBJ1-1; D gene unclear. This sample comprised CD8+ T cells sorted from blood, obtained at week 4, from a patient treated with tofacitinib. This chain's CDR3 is CASSLERINTEAFF. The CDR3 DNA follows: TGCGCCAGCAGCTTGGAAAGGATTAACACTGAAGCTTTCTTT.